What follows is one T cell receptor (beta chain) and its context. These data originate in a study of blood T cell repertoires in COVID-19. Study-level background: Nucleic acid was either cDNA or gDNA, and it came from T cells, B-cell-depleted T cells, or PBMCs.

Trimming pared 5 bases from V and 5 bases from J, leaving 16 bases between. The CDR3 totals 15 residues. The germline gives CDR1 LNHDA, CDR2 SQIVND (reference sequence). Per the authors' pipeline: The assay estimated nucleated cells by amplifying reference gene primers. Measured with immunoSEQ multiplex PCR; TCRdb has only the in-frame clones, and not every one. V and J calls plus clone size are reproduced from that table; the DNA served to infer D and trimming. The sample lists around 250,000 clones, 80% to 90% occurring once. This TCR derives from a woman in her fifties or sixties who had been exposed to COVID-19. The chain combines TRBV19 with TRBJ1-3; D uncertain. What was sequenced was PBMCs or T cells enriched from blood (not recorded which). CDR3 sequence (DNA): TGTGCCAGTAGTGTCGGGTGGAGATTACGAAACACCATATATTTT. Protein product: CASSVGWRLRNTIYF.